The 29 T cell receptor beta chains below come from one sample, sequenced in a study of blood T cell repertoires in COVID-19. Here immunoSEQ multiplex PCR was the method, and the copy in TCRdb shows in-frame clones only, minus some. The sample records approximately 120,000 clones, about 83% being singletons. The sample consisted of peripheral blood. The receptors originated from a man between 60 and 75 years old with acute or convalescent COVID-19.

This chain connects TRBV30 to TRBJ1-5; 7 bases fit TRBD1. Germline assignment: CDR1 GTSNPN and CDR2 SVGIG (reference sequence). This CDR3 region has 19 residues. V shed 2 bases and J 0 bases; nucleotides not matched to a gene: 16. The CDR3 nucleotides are TGTGCCTGGAGTAAGACCCGGACAGGCCCACTGTATAGCAATCAGCCCCAGCATTTT. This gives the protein CAWSKTRTGPLYSNQPQHF.

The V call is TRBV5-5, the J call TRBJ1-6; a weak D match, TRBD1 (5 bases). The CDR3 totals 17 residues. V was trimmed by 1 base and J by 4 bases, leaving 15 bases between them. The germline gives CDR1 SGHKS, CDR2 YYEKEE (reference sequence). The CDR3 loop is CASSLRTPREYNSPLHF. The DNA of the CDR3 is TGTGCCAGCAGCTTGCGGACACCAAGGGAATATAATTCACCCCTCCACTTT.

CDR3 protein: CASSVVAGGAKNIQYF. CDR3 sequence (DNA): TGTGCCAGCAGCGTAGTGGCGGGAGGTGCCAAAAACATTCAGTACTTC. This chain connects TRBV9 to TRBJ2-4; 8 bases align to TRBD2. V was pared by 0 bases and J by 1 base, with 3 bases of the junction left unmatched. The CDR3 totals 16 residues. The germline V gene encodes CDR1 SGDLS and CDR2 YYNGEE. The full variable domain, completed using reference TRBV9 and TRBJ2-4, is DSGVTQTPKHLITATGQRVTLRCSPRSGDLSVYWYQQSLDQGLQFLIQYYNGEERAKGNILERFSAQQFPDLHSELNLSSLELGDSALYFCASSVVAGGAKNIQYFGAGTRLSVL.

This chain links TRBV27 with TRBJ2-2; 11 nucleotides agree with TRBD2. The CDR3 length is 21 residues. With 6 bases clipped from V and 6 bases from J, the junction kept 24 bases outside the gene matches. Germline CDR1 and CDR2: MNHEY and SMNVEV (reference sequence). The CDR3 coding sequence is TGTGCCAGCAGACCTGCCCAAATTCCAGCGATAGCGGGAGGGAAAGCCGGGGAGCTGTTTTTT. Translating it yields CASRPAQIPAIAGGKAGELFF.

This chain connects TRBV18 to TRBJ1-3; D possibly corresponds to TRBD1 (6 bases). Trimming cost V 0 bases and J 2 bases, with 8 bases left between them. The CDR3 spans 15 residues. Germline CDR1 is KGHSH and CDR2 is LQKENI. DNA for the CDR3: TGTGCCAGCTCACCACCGCAGGGGACTGGAAACACCATATATTTT. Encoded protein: CASSPPQGTGNTIYF.

The CDR3 nucleotides read TGTGCCAGCAGTGAAAGTAGCGGGATAGAGACCCAGTACTTC. As protein: CASSESSGIETQYF. The chain links TRBV25-1 to TRBJ2-5, with 8 bases fitting TRBD2. The CDR3 runs 14 residues. In germline, CDR1 is MGHDK, CDR2 SYGVNS. Trimming cost V 2 bases and J 4 bases; bases outside gene matches: 3.

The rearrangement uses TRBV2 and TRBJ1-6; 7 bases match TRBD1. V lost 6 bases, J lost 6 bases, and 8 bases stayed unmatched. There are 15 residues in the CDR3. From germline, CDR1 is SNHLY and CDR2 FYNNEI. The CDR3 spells CASSDRAPGNSPLHF. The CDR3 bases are TGTGCCAGCAGCGACAGGGCCCCGGGTAATTCACCCCTCCACTTT.

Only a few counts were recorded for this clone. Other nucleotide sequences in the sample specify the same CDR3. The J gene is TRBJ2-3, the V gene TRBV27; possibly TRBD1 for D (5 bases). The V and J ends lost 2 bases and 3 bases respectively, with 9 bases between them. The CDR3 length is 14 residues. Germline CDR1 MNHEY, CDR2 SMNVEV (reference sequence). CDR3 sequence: CASSLNQGTDTQYF. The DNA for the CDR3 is TGTGCCAGCAGTTTAAACCAGGGAACAGATACGCAGTATTTT.

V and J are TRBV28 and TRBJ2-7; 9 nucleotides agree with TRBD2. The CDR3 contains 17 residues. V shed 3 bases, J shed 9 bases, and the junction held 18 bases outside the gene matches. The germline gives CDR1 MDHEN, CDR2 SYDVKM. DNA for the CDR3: TGTGCCAGCAGTTTTCCCGGGACTAGCTCCACCTCAAGCGGGCAGTACTTC. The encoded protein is CASSFPGTSSTSSGQYF.

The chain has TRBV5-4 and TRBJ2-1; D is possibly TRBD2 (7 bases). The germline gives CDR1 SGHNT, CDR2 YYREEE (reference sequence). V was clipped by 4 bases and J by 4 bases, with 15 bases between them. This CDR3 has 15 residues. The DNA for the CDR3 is TGTGCCAGCAGCCGTGAAGGGGGGGGTTACAATGAGCAGTTCTTC. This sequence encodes CASSREGGGYNEQFF.

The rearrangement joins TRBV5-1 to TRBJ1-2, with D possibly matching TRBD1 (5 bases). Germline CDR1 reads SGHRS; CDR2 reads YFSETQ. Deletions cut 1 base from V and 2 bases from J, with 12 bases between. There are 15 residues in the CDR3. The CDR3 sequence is CASSLTLGVNYGYTF. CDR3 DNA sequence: TGCGCCAGCAGCTTGACGTTAGGGGTGAACTATGGCTACACCTTC. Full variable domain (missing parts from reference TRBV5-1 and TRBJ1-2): KAGVTQTPRYLIKTRGQQVTLSCSPISGHRSVSWYQQTPGQGLQFLFEYFSETQRNKGNFPGRFSGRQFSNSRSEMNVSTLELGDSALYLCASSLTLGVNYGYTFGSGTRLTVV.

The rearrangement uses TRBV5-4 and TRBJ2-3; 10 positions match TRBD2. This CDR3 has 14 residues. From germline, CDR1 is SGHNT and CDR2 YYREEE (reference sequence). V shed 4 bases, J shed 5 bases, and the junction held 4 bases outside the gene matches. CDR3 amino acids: CASSIAGGRDTQYF. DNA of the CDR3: TGTGCCAGCAGCATAGCGGGAGGTCGAGATACGCAGTATTTT.

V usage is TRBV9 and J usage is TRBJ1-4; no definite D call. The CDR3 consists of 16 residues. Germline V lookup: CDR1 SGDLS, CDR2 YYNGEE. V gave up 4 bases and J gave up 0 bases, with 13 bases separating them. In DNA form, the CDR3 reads TGTGCCAGCAGCTTCCGACGGGATGCAACTAATGAAAAACTGTTTTTT. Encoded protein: CASSFRRDATNEKLFF.

CDR3 sequence reads: CASSQMSRGGPYGYTF. The CDR3 coding sequence is TGCGCCAGCAGTCAAATGTCGCGAGGGGGCCCCTATGGCTACACCTTC. The rearrangement uses TRBV23-1 and TRBJ1-2, with TRBD1 matching 7 bases. TRBV23-1 belongs to the ORF category, with a function that is uncertain. Unmatched junction bases numbered 10, after V lost 2 bases and J lost 4 bases. The CDR3 is 16 residues long.

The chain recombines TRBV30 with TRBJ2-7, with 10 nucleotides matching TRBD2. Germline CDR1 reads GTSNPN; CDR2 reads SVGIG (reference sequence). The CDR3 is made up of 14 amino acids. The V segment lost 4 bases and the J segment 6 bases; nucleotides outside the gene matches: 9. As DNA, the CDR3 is TGTGCCTGGACCGGCTATCGACTAGCGGGCGAGCAGTACTTC. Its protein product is CAWTGYRLAGEQYF.

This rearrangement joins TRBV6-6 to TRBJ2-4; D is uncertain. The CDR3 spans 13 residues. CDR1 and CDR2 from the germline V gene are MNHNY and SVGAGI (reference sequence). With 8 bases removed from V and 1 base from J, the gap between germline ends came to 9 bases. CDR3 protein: CASSGSAKNIQYF. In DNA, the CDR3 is TGTGCCAGCTCCGGTTCGGCCAAAAACATTCAGTACTTC.

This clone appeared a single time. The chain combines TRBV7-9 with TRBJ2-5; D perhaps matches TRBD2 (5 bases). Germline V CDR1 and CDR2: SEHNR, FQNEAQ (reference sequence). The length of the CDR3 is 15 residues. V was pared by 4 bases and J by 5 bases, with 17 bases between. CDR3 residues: CASSYPVEEGETQYF. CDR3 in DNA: TGTGCCAGCAGCTACCCGGTGGAAGAGGGCGAGACCCAGTACTTC. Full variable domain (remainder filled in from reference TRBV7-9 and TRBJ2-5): DTGVSQNPRHKITKRGQNVTFRCDPISEHNRLYWYRQTLGQGPEFLTYFQNEAQLEKSRLLSDRFSAERPKGSFSTLEIQRTEQGDSAMYLCASSYPVEEGETQYFGPGTRLLVL.

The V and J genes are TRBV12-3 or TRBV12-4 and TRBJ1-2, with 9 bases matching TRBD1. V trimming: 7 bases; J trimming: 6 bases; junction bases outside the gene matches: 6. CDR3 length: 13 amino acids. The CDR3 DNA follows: TGTGCCAGCACCTTAGACAGGGGGAATGGCTACACCTTC. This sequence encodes CASTLDRGNGYTF.

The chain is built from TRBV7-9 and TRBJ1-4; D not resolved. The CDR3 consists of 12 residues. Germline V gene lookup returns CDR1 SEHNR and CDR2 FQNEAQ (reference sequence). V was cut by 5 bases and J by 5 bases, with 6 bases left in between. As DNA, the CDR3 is TGTGCCAGCAGCCCCTTGAATGAAAAACTGTTTTTT. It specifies CASSPLNEKLFF.

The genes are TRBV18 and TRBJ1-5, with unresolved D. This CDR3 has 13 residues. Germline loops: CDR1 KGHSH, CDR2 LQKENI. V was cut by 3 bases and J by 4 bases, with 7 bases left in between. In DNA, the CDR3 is TGTGCCAGCTCACCGGGCTGGAATCAGCCCCAGCATTTT. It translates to CASSPGWNQPQHF. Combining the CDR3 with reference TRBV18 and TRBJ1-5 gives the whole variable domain NAGVMQNPRHLVRRRGQEARLRCSPMKGHSHVYWYRQLPEEGLKFMVYLQKENIIDESGMPKERFSAEFPKEGPSILRIQQVVRGDSAAYFCASSPGWNQPQHFGDGTRLSIL.

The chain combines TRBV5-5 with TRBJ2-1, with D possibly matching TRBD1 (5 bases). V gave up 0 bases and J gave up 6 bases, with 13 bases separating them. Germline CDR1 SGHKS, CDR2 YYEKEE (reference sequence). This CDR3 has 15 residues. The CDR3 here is CASSLVQGMANEQFF. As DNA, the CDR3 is TGTGCCAGCAGCTTGGTCCAGGGTATGGCCAATGAGCAGTTCTTC.

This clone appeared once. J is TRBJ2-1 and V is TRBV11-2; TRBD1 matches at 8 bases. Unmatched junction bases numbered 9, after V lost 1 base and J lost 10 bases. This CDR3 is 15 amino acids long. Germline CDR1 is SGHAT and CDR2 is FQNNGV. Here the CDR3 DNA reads TGTGCCAGCAGCTTAGCTCGGACAGGGTGGAGGGAGCAGTTCTTC. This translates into CASSLARTGWREQFF.

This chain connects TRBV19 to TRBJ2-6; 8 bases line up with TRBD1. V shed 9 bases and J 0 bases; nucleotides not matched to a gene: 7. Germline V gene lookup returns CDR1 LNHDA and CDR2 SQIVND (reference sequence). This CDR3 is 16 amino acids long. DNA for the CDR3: TGTGCCAGCAACCGGGACAGGAGCTCTGGGGCCAACGTCCTGACTTTC. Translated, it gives CASNRDRSSGANVLTF.

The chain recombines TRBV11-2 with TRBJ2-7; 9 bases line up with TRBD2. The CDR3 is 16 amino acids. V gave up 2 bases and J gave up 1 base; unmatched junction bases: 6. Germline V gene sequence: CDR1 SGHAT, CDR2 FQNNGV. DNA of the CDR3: TGTGCCAGCAGCTTACTCGCGGGAGGGCCTTCCTACGAGCAGTACTTC. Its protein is CASSLLAGGPSYEQYF.

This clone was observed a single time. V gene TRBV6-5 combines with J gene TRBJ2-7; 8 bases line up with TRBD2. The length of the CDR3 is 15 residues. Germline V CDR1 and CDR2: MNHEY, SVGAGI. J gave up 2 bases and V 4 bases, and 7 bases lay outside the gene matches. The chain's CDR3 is CASSFTSGYAYEQYF. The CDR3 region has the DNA TGTGCCAGCAGTTTCACTAGCGGATATGCCTACGAGCAGTACTTC.

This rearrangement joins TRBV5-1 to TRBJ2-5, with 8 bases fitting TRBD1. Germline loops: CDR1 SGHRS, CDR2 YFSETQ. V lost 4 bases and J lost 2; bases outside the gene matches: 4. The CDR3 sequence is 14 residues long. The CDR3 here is CASSTWTGQETQYF. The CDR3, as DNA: TGCGCCAGCAGCACATGGACAGGGCAAGAGACCCAGTACTTC.

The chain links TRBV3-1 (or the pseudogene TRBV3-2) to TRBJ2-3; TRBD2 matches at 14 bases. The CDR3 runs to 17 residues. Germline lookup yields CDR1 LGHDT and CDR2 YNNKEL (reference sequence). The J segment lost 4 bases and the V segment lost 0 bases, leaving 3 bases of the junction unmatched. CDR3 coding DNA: TGTGCCAGCAGCCAAGATTGGACTAGCGGGAGGCCAGATACGCAGTATTTT. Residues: CASSQDWTSGRPDTQYF.

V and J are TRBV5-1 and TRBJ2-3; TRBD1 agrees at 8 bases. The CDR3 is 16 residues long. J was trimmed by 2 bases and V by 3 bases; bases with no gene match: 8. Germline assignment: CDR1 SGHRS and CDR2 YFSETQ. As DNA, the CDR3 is TGCGCCAGCAGCTCGAACCTGGGACAGGACACAGATACGCAGTATTTT. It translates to CASSSNLGQDTDTQYF.

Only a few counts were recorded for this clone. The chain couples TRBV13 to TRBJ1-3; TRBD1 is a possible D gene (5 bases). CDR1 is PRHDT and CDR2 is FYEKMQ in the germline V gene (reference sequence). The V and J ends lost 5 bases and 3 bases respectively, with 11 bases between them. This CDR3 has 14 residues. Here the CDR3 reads CASSLTGGGNTIYF. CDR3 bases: TGTGCCAGCAGCCTCACGGGGGGTGGAAACACCATATATTTT.